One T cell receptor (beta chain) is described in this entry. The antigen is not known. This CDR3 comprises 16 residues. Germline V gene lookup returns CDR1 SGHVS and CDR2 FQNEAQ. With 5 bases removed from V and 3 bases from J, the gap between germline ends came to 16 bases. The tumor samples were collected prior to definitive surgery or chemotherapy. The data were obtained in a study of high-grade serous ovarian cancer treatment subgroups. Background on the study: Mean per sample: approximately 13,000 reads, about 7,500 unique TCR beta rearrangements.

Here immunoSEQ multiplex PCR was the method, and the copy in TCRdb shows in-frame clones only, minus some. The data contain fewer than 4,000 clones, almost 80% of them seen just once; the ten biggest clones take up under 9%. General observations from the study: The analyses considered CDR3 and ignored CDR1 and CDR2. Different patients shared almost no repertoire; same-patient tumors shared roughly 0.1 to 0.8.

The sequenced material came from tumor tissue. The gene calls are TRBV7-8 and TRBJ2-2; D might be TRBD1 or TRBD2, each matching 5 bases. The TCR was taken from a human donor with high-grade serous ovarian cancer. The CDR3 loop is CASSGFTGPDTGELFF. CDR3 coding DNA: TGTGCCAGCAGCGGGTTTACGGGACCCGACACCGGGGAGCTGTTTTTT.